The source of this T cell receptor (beta chain) is a study of blood T cell repertoires in COVID-19. Overall study: Donors in the United States, Italy and Spain gave samples during acute or convalescent COVID-19. T cells, B-cell-depleted T cells, or PBMCs provided the cDNA or gDNA that served as material.

How the authors handled the data: Estimates of nucleated cell counts were drawn from the amplification of reference gene primers. Assay used: immunoSEQ multiplex PCR; TCRdb lists only in-frame clones, some missing. Clone size and the V and J calls come from that table; the DNA yielded D and trimming. The data show roughly 230,000 clones, roughly 84% seen once. The V and J ends lost 7 bases and 9 bases respectively, with 19 bases between them. This CDR3 is 14 amino acids long. Germline CDR1 reads MNHEY; CDR2 reads SVGAGI. Source material: peripheral blood. The sequence was collected from a woman aged 50 to 65 with acute or convalescent COVID-19. This rearrangement joins TRBV6-5 to TRBJ2-1; TRBD2 is a possible D gene (5 bases). CDR3 DNA sequence: TGTGCCAGCAAATCGGGAACAATGCTAGGTGAGCAGTTCTTC. Protein sequence: CASKSGTMLGEQFF.